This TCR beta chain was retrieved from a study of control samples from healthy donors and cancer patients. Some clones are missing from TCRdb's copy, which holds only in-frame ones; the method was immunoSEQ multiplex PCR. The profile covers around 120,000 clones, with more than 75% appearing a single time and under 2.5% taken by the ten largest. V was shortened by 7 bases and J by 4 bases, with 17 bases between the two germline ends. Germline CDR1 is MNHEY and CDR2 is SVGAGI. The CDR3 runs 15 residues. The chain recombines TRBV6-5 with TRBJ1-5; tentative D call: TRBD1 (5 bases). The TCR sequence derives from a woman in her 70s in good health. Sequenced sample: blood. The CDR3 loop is CASIEGTNRNQPQHF. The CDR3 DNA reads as TGTGCCAGCATAGAGGGAACTAACAGGAATCAGCCCCAGCATTTT.